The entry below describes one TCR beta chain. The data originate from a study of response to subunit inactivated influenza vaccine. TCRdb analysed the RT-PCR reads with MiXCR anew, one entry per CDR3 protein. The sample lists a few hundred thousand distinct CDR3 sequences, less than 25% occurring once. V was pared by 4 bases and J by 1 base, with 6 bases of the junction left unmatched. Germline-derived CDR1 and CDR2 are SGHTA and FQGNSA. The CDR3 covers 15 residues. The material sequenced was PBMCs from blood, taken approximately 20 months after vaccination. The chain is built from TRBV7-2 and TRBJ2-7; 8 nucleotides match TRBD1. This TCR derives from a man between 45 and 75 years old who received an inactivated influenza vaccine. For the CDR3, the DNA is TGTGCCAGCAGCTGGAGTACAGGGGGTTCCTACGAGCAGTACTTC. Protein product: CASSWSTGGSYEQYF.